The clone carrying this TCR beta chain was seen at least ten times. What it binds is not known. Deletions cut 5 bases from V and 7 bases from J, with 17 bases between. Germline CDR1 is SGHTA and CDR2 is FQGNSA. The CDR3 runs to 14 residues. cDNA libraries for TCR alpha and TCR beta, carrying sample barcodes and UMIs, came from 5'RACE with constant-segment primers. MiXCR was run by TCRdb on the 5' RACE reads, yielding one entry per CDR3 protein. This table has 300,000 to 350,000 distinct CDR3 sequences, roughly 13% appearing once. This entry comes from a study of T-cell memory formation after mild COVID-19. Findings and caveats of the study: Clones that got smaller from day 15 to 85 had even CD4/CD8, while clones growing later tipped toward CD4+. Clones that contracted clustered mainly in CM and EM if CD4+ and in EMRA if CD8+.

The origin of this receptor is a man younger than 30 who had mild COVID-19 (a few samples of this study predate the infection). Cell type and time point are not known. Source material: PBMCs or a T cell subset sorted from them (not recorded which). The chain carries TRBV7-2 and TRBJ2-5; D not certain. CDR3 nucleotides: TGTGCCAGCAGCCCATCCCGGGTGGACGGGACCCAGTACTTC. Translating gives CASSPSRVDGTQYF. Full variable domain (rest looked up from reference TRBV7-2 and TRBJ2-5): GAGVSQSPSNKVTEKGKDVELRCDPISGHTALYWYRQSLGQGLEFLIYFQGNSAPDKSGLPSDRFSAERTGGSVSTLTIQRTQQEDSAVYLCASSPSRVDGTQYFGPGTRLLVL.